This T cell receptor beta chain stems from a study of radiotherapy plus CTLA-4 blockade in lung cancer. For the study at large: Objective response rate was about 18%; disease control rate, around 30%. Broader study findings: Among blood TCR repertoires after radiotherapy plus ipilimumab, tumor-derived clones expanded.

Clones were sequenced by immunoSEQ multiplex PCR, and TCRdb holds only the in-frame ones, with some missing. The data show tens of thousands of clones, roughly 80% seen once. Germline lookup yields CDR1 KGHSH and CDR2 LQKENI. V dropped 6 bases and J dropped 4 bases, with 15 bases sitting between them. The CDR3 is 14 residues long. This clone has a handful of counts. Its antigen remains unknown. The chain links TRBV18 to TRBJ2-5; no clear D gene. The origin of this receptor is a human donor with non-small cell lung cancer who had a complete response to radiotherapy plus ipilimumab. This specimen was peripheral blood, taken from a patient treated with radiotherapy plus ipilimumab. The CDR3 loop is CASSPSWFGETQYF. DNA of the CDR3: TGTGCCAGCTCCCCGAGTTGGTTCGGAGAGACCCAGTACTTC.